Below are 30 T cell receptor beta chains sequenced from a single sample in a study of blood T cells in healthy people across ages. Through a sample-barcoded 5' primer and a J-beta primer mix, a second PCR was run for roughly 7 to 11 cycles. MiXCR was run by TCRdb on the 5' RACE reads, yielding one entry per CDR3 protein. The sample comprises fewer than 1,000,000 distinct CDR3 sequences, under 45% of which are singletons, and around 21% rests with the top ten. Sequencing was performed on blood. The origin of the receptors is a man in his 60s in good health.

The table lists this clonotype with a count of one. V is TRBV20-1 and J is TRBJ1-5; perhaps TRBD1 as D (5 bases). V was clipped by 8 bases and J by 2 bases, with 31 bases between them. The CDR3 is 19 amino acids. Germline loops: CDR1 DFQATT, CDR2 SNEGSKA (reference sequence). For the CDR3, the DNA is TGCAGTACCACACTCACGGGCAGGGTGAAGGTTTCTGGCAATCAGCCCCAGCATTTT. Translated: CSTTLTGRVKVSGNQPQHF.

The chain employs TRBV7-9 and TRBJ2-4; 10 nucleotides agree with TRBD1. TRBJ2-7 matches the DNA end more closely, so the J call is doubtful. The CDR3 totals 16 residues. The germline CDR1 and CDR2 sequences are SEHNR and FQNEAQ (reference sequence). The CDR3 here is CASSHTGQGGDYEQYF. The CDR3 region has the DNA TGTGCCAGCAGTCATACAGGACAGGGGGGCGACTACGAGCAGTACTTC.

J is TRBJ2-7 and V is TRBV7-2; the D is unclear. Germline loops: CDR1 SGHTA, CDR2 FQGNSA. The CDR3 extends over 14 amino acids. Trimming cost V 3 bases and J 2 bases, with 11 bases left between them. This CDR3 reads CASSFPLSPYEQYF. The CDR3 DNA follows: TGTGCCAGCAGCTTTCCACTAAGTCCCTACGAGCAGTACTTC.

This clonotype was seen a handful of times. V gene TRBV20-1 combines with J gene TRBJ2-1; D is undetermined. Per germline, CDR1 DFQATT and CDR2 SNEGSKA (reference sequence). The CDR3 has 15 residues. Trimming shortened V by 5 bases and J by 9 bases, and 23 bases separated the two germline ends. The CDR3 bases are TGCAGTGCTCCCCACGTGGCGCGGCGGCTGGGTGAGCAGTTCTTC. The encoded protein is CSAPHVARRLGEQFF.

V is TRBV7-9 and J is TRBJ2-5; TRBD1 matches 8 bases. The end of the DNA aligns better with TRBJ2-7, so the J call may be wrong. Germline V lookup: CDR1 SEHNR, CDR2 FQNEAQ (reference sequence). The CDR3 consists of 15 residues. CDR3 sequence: CASSQRTGLGNEQYF. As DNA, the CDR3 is TGTGCCAGCAGCCAGAGGACAGGGCTGGGAAACGAGCAGTACTTC.

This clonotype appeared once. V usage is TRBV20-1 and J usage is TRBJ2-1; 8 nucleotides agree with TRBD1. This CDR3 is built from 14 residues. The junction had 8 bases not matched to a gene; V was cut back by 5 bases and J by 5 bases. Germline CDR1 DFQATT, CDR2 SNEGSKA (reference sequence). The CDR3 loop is CSAADRVRNNEQFF. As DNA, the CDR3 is TGCAGTGCTGCGGACAGGGTGCGAAACAATGAGCAGTTCTTC.

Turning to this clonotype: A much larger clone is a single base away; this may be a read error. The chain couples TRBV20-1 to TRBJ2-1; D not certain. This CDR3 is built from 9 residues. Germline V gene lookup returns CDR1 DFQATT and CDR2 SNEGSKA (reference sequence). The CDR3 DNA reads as TGCAGTGCGAGAGAGACCCAGTTCTTC. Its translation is CSARETQFF.

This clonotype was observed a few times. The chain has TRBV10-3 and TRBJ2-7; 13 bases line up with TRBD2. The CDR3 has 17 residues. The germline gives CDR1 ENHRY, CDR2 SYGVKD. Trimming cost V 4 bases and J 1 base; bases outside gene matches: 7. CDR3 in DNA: TGTGCCATCAGTGCTGTAGGGACTAGCGGGGTATCCTACGAGCAGTACTTC. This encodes CAISAVGTSGVSYEQYF.

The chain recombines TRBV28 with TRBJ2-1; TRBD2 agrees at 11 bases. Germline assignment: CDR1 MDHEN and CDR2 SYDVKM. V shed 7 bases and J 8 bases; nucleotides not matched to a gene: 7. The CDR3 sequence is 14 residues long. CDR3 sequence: CASTASGGIYEQFF. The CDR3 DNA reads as TGTGCCAGCACAGCTAGCGGGGGGATATATGAGCAGTTCTTC.

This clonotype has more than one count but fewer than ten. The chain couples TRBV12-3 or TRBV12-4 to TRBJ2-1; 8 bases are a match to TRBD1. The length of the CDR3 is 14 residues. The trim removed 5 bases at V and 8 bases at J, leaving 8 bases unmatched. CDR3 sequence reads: CASSPGQGVDEQFF. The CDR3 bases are TGTGCCAGCAGTCCAGGACAGGGTGTTGATGAGCAGTTCTTC.

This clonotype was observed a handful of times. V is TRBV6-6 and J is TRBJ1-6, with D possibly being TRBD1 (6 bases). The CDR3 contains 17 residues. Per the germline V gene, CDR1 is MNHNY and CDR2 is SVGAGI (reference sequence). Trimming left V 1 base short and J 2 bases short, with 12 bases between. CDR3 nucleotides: TGTGCCAGCAGTTACTTGACAGGAGGCACCTATAATTCACCCCTCCACTTT. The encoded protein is CASSYLTGGTYNSPLHF.

The chain's CDR3 is CAISEEVYQPQHF. For the CDR3, the DNA is TGTGCCATCAGTGAGGAGGTTTATCAGCCCCAGCATTTT. The V call is TRBV10-3, the J call TRBJ1-5, with D unclear. The CDR3 consists of 13 residues. Trimming removed 2 bases at V and 5 bases at J, with 7 bases between. CDR1 and CDR2 (germline): ENHRY, SYGVKD.

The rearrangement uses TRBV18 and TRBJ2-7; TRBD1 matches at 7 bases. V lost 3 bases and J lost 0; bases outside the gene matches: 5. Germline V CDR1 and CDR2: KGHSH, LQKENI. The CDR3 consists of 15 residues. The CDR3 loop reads CASSPWDSPSYEQYF. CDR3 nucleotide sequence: TGTGCCAGCTCACCTTGGGACAGCCCCTCCTACGAGCAGTACTTC.

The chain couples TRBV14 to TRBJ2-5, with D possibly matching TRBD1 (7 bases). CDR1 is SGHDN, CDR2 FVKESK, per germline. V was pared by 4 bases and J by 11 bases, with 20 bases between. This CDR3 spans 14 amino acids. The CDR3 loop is CASSRGRGVLEQYF. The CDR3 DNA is TGTGCCAGCAGCCGGGGCAGGGGGGTACTTGAGCAGTACTTC.

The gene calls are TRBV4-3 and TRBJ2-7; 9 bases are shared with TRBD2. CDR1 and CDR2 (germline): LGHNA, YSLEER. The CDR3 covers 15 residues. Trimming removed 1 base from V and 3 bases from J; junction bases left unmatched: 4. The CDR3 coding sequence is TGCGCCAGCAGCCAAGTGGCGGGGGGGCGCTACGAGCAGTACTTC. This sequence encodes CASSQVAGGRYEQYF.

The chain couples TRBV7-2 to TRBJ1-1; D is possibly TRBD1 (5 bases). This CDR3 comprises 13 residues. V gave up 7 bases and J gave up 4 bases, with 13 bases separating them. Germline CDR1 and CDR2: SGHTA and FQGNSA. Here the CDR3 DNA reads TGTGCCAGCACGGGATCAGGGCTCACTGAAGCTTTCTTT. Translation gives CASTGSGLTEAFF.

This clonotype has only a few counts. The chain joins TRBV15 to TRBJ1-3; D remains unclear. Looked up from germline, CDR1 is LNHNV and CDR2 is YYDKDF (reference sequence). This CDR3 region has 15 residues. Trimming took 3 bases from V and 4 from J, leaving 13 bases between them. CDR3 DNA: TGTGCCACCAGCAGCCTCCCCCCTGGCGGAAACACCATATATTTT. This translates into CATSSLPPGGNTIYF.

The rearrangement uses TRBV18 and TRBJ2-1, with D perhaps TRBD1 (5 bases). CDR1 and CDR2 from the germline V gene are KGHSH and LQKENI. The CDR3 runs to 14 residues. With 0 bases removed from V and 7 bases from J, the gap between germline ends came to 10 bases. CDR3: CASSPPSRENEQFF. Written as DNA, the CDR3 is TGTGCCAGCTCACCACCAAGCAGGGAAAATGAGCAGTTCTTC.

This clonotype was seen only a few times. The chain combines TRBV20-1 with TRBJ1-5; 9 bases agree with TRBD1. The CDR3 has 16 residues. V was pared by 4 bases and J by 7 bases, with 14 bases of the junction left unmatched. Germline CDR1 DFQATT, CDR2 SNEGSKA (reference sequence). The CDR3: CSAKQGATILNQPQHF. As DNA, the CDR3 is TGCAGTGCTAAACAGGGGGCTACAATTCTGAACCAGCCCCAGCATTTT.

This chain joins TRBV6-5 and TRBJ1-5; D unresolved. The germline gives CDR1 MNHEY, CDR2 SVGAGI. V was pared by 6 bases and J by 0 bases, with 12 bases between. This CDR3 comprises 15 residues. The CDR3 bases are TGTGCCAGCAGCAGATACCCGGATAGCAATCAGCCCCAGCATTTT. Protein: CASSRYPDSNQPQHF.

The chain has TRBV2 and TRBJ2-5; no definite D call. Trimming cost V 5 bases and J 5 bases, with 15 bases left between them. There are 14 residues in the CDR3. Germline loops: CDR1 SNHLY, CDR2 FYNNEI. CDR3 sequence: CASSKLAVQETQYF. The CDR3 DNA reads TGTGCCAGCAGTAAACTGGCTGTCCAGGAGACCCAGTACTTC. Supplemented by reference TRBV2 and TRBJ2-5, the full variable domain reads EPEVTQTPSHQVTQMGQEVILRCVPISNHLYFYWYRQILGQKVEFLVSFYNNEISEKSEIFDDQFSVERPDGSNFTLKIRSTKLEDSAMYFCASSKLAVQETQYFGPGTRLLVL.

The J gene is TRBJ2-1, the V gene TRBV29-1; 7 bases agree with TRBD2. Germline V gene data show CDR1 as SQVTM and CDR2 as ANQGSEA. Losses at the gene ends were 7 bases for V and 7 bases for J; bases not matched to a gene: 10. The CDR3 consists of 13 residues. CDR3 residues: CSGRQGGINEQFF. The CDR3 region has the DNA TGCAGCGGAAGGCAGGGAGGGATTAATGAGCAGTTCTTC.

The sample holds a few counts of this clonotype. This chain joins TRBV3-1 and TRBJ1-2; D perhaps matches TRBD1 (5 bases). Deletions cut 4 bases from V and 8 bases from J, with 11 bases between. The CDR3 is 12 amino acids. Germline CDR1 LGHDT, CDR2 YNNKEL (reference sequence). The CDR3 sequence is CASSPGARGYTF. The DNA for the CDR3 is TGTGCCAGCAGCCCCGGGGCGAGGGGCTACACCTTC.

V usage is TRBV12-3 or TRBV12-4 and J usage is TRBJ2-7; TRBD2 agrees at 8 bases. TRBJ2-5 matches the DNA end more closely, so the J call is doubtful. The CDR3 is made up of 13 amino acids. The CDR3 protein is CASSSRGAETQYF. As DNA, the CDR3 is TGTGCCAGCAGCTCGCGGGGGGCGGAGACCCAGTACTTC.

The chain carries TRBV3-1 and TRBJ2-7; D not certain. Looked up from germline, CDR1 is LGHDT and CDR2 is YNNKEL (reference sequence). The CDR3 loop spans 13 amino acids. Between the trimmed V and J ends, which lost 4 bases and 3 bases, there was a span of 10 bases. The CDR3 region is CASSPQRNYEQYF. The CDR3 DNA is TGTGCCAGCAGCCCCCAGAGGAACTACGAGCAGTACTTC.

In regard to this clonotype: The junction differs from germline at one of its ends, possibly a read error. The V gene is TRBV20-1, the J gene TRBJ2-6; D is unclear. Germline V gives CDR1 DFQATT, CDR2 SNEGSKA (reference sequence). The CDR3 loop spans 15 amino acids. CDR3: CSAWSSGSGTNVLTF. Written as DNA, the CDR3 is TGCAGTGCTTGGTCTTCGGGCTCTGGGACCAACGTCCTGACTTTC.

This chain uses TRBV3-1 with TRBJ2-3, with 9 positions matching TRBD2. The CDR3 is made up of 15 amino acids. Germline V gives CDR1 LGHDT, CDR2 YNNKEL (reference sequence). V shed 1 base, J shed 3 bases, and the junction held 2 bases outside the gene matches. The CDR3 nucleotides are TGTGCCAGCAGCCAAGTAAGCGGGGGGACAGATACGCAGTATTTT. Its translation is CASSQVSGGTDTQYF.

CDR3 amino acids: CAIRSGTGSYNEQFF. The CDR3, as DNA: TGTGCCATCAGATCCGGGACAGGCTCCTACAATGAGCAGTTCTTC. V gene TRBV10-3 combines with J gene TRBJ2-1; 8 bases align to TRBD1. V was clipped by 6 bases and J by 0 bases; unmatched bases: 4. Germline V gene lookup returns CDR1 ENHRY and CDR2 SYGVKD. CDR3 length: 15 residues.

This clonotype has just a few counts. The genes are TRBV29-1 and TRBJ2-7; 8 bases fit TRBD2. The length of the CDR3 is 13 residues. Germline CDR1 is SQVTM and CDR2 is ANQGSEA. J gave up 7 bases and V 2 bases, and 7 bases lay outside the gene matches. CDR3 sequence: CSVETGGGWEQYF. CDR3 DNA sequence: TGCAGCGTTGAAACGGGGGGGGGTTGGGAGCAGTACTTC.

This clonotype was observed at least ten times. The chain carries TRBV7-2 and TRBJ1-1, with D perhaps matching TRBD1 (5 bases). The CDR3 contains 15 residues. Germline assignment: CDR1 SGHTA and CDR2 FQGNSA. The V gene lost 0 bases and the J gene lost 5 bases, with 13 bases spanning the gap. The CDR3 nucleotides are TGTGCCAGCAGCTTAGCCCAGGGATTTTGGACTGAAGCTTTCTTT. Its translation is CASSLAQGFWTEAFF.